The TCR beta chain under discussion was sequenced for a study of T cells after yellow fever vaccination. Study conclusions and caveats: A secondary response was less intense yet reached its peak sooner, at day 5 versus 15.

V lost 5 bases to trimming and J lost 3 bases; unmatched junction nucleotides: 5. Germline V gene data show CDR1 as SGHVS and CDR2 as FQNEAQ. The CDR3 is 14 amino acids. TCRdb reprocessed the 5' RACE reads with MiXCR, giving one entry per CDR3 protein. The sample holds 110,000 to 150,000 distinct CDR3 sequences, 6.6% seen once. This clonotype was detected ten times or more. What it binds is unknown. This TCR was sampled from a man between 25 and 39 years old who received the YFV17D yellow fever vaccine. Sequencing used CD4+ T cells sorted from PBMCs, obtained 10 days after the yellow fever booster vaccination. The genes are TRBV7-8 and TRBJ2-5; 8 nucleotides line up with TRBD2. The CDR3 nucleotides are TGTGCCAGCAGCCCCGGACTAGCAGAAGAGACCCAGTACTTC. Translation: CASSPGLAEETQYF.